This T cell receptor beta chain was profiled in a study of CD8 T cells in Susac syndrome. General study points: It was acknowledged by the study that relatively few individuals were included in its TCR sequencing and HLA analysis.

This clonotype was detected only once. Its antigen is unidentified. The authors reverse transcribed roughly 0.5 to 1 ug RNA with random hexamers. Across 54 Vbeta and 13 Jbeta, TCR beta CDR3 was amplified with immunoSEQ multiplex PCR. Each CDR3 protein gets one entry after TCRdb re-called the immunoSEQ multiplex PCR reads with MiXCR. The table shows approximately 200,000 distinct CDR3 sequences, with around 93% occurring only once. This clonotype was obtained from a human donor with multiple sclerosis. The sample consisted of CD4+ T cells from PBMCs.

The CDR3 bases are TGTGCCAGCAGCCGAGACAGCCTGCTGCGCCAGACCTACGAGCAGTACTTC. Protein product: CASSRDSLLRQTYEQYF. This sequence joins TRBV3-1 and TRBJ2-7; D perhaps matches TRBD1 (5 bases). The germline gives CDR1 LGHDT, CDR2 YNNKEL (reference sequence). The CDR3 has 17 amino acids. V was pared by 4 bases and J by 2 bases, with 21 bases between.